A selection of T cell receptor beta chains follows, all from one sample in a study of shared clonotypes between healthy human individuals. Sequenced by immunoSEQ multiplex PCR; TCRdb stores in-frame clones only, minus some. The sample records 2 million to 2.5 million clones, about 94% being singletons. The material sequenced was naive CD8+ T cells sorted from blood. All receptors derive from a young man in good health. Both conserved end residues are trimmed from each CDR3. The D gene is left open where the match is weak.

v_gene: TRBV5-1; d_gene: TRBD1; CDR3aa: ASSEDRAGGELF
v_gene: TRBV6-5; d_gene: -; CDR3aa: ASSLTYLNTEAF
v_gene: TRBV7-9; d_gene: -; CDR3aa: ASSSPDLSYEQY
v_gene: TRBV27; d_gene: -; CDR3aa: ASSPTQGEKLF
v_gene: TRBV10-1; d_gene: -; CDR3aa: ASSESGGATEAF
v_gene: TRBV4-1; d_gene: -; CDR3aa: ASSRENRETQY
v_gene: TRBV9; d_gene: -; CDR3aa: ASSVGSSYEQY
v_gene: TRBV13; d_gene: -; CDR3aa: ASSLGPQQPQH
v_gene: TRBV4-2; d_gene: -; CDR3aa: ASSQGFGDQETQY
v_gene: TRBV7-7; d_gene: TRBD1; CDR3aa: ASSLAGGDTGELF
v_gene: TRBV9; d_gene: -; CDR3aa: ASSAQSRTEAF
v_gene: TRBV6-1; d_gene: TRBD1; CDR3aa: ASREPGTAPYEQY
v_gene: TRBV4-3; d_gene: -; CDR3aa: ASSQVAGEGIMGYEQY
v_gene: TRBV7-9; d_gene: -; CDR3aa: ASSGAFGDEQY
v_gene: TRBV29-1; d_gene: -; CDR3aa: SVVAETQY
v_gene: TRBV11-2; d_gene: -; CDR3aa: ASSLAASRDEQF
v_gene: TRBV10-2; d_gene: TRBD1; CDR3aa: ASSIPGQNQPQH
v_gene: TRBV6-5; d_gene: -; CDR3aa: ASSSFAYTEAF
v_gene: TRBV5-4; d_gene: TRBD2; CDR3aa: ASSPGLAGGSNTQY
v_gene: TRBV7-9; d_gene: TRBD2; CDR3aa: ASSPLAGNTDTQY
v_gene: TRBV7-2; d_gene: -; CDR3aa: ASSFNRAYEQY
v_gene: TRBV5-4; d_gene: -; CDR3aa: ASSPPGVNEQF
v_gene: TRBV10-3; d_gene: TRBD2; CDR3aa: AISELAGEYEQY
v_gene: TRBV13; d_gene: -; CDR3aa: ASSRDPSYEQY
v_gene: TRBV5-1; d_gene: -; CDR3aa: ASSSLPVSSYNEQF
v_gene: TRBV28; d_gene: -; CDR3aa: ASSLTGGEYEQY
v_gene: TRBV4-3; d_gene: TRBD1; CDR3aa: ASSRDRLSYGYT
v_gene: TRBV11-2; d_gene: -; CDR3aa: ASSSGRGNGANVLT
v_gene: TRBV27; d_gene: TRBD1; CDR3aa: ASSLGAGQGAKGQY
v_gene: TRBV27; d_gene: TRBD1; CDR3aa: ASARTGSYEQY
v_gene: TRBV18; d_gene: TRBD1; CDR3aa: ASSPPPGQEISGANVLT
v_gene: TRBV27; d_gene: -; CDR3aa: ASSFLRGAGEETQY
v_gene: TRBV11-2; d_gene: TRBD2; CDR3aa: ASGLAGGPDYEQY
v_gene: TRBV5-6; d_gene: TRBD2; CDR3aa: ASSLVYPSGSGEQF
v_gene: TRBV12-5; d_gene: -; CDR3aa: ASAPTPYNEQF
v_gene: TRBV29-1; d_gene: TRBD2; CDR3aa: SVSGTSGGESTDTQY
v_gene: TRBV2; d_gene: TRBD1; CDR3aa: ASRVGTGSNQPQH
v_gene: TRBV27; d_gene: -; CDR3aa: ASSFHGGTVDNEQF